The 13 T cell receptor beta chains in this list originate from one sample, sequenced in a study of blood T cell repertoires in COVID-19. Libraries were prepared by immunoSEQ multiplex PCR; TCRdb keeps only in-frame clonotypes and omits some of them. The table shows 350,000 to 400,000 clones, with roughly 89% occurring only once. The sequencing sample was made of peripheral blood. These receptors came from a man younger than 35 with active or convalescent COVID-19.

This sequence joins TRBV10-3 and TRBJ1-1; 10 nucleotides agree with TRBD1. J lost 5 bases, V lost 0 bases, and 3 bases had no gene match. The length of the CDR3 is 15 residues. Looked up from germline, CDR1 is ENHRY and CDR2 is SYGVKD. The CDR3 region is CAISESDRGPTEAFF. In DNA form, the CDR3 reads TGTGCCATCAGTGAGTCAGACAGGGGGCCAACTGAAGCTTTCTTT.

The chain is built from TRBV7-9 and TRBJ2-7; D remains ambiguous. V lost 1 base and J 4 bases, leaving 14 bases between the germline ends. The CDR3 is made up of 15 amino acids. Germline V CDR1 and CDR2: SEHNR, FQNEAQ (reference sequence). The CDR3 coding sequence is TGTGCCAGCAGCTTAGGATCCAAGCAAGCGTACGAGCAGTACTTC. It codes for CASSLGSKQAYEQYF.

The V call is TRBV6-5, the J call TRBJ2-5; 11 bases align to TRBD2. V trimming: 8 bases; J trimming: 6 bases; junction bases outside the gene matches: 8. The CDR3 loop spans 14 amino acids. Germline V gives CDR1 MNHEY, CDR2 SVGAGI. CDR3 protein: CASGLTSGVQTQYF. The CDR3 coding sequence is TGTGCCAGCGGACTGACTAGCGGGGTGCAGACCCAGTACTTC.

The chain couples TRBV27 to TRBJ1-1; TRBD1 might be the D (5 bases). The CDR3 totals 13 residues. The V and J ends lost 8 bases and 5 bases respectively, with 15 bases between them. Per the germline V gene, CDR1 is MNHEY and CDR2 is SMNVEV (reference sequence). In DNA, the CDR3 is TGTGCCAGCGGGCAGGGAGGAGGGACTGAAGCTTTCTTT. The encoded protein is CASGQGGGTEAFF.

The rearrangement joins TRBV19 to TRBJ1-2, with TRBD1 matching 8 bases. V gave up 7 bases and J gave up 5 bases; unmatched junction bases: 9. The CDR3 loop spans 14 amino acids. CDR1 and CDR2 (germline): LNHDA, SQIVND (reference sequence). As DNA, the CDR3 is TGTGCCAGTACAAACAGGGGGTTATGGTATGGCTACACCTTC. It codes for CASTNRGLWYGYTF. The variable domain in full, with the rest retrieved from reference TRBV19 and TRBJ1-2, is DGGITQSPKYLFRKEGQNVTLSCEQNLNHDAMYWYRQDPGQGLRLIYYSQIVNDFQKGDIAEGYSVSREKKESFPLTVTSAQKNPTAFYLCASTNRGLWYGYTFGSGTRLTVV.

The CDR3 bases are TGTGCCAGCAGCTTGGAGGTGGGGCAAGTTAACTATGGCTACACCTTC. Translated: CASSLEVGQVNYGYTF. The gene calls are TRBV5-8 and TRBJ1-2, with a weak D call TRBD1 (5 bases). The germline V gene has CDR1 SGHTS and CDR2 YDEGEE. The CDR3 consists of 16 residues. V was trimmed by 0 bases and J by 1 base, leaving 13 bases between them.

The chain links TRBV23-1 to TRBJ2-1; perhaps TRBD2 as D (5 bases). TRBV23-1 is known as an ORF, though its function is uncertain. CDR3 length: 16 amino acids. V was pared by 3 bases and J by 1 base, with 13 bases between. The CDR3 DNA reads TGCGCCAGCAGTCAGTCGGGGATAAGTTCCTACAATGAGCAGTTCTTC. This codes for CASSQSGISSYNEQFF.

The chain links TRBV4-2 to TRBJ1-1, with 9 bases matching TRBD1. V lost 0 bases and J lost 9; bases outside the gene matches: 5. CDR3 size: 14 residues. Germline V lookup: CDR1 LGHNA, CDR2 YNFKEQ. CDR3 nucleotides: TGTGCCAGCAGCCAAGACGGAGGACAGGGGCAAGCTTTCTTT. Its protein product is CASSQDGGQGQAFF.

This clone was seen a single time. J is TRBJ1-5 and V is TRBV28, with D possibly being TRBD1 (5 bases). This CDR3 has 17 residues. V was clipped by 5 bases and J by 0 bases, with 17 bases between them. Germline V lookup: CDR1 MDHEN, CDR2 SYDVKM. CDR3 nucleotides: TGTGCCAGCAGTCCCCGGGGGGTGGGTTATAGCAATCAGCCCCAGCATTTT. Amino acids: CASSPRGVGYSNQPQHF.

This clone was observed once. The chain couples TRBV6-4 to TRBJ2-1; 7 bases fit TRBD1. J was trimmed by 6 bases and V by 0 bases; bases with no gene match: 17. The CDR3 runs to 19 residues. Germline V gene sequence: CDR1 MRHNA, CDR2 SNTAGT. CDR3 DNA sequence: TGTGCCAGCAGTGACTCGATTGTGAGGGACAGAACAAGTCCCAATGAGCAGTTCTTC. Translating gives CASSDSIVRDRTSPNEQFF.

In this sample, this clone turned up a few times. The chain links TRBV29-1 to TRBJ1-1, with TRBD1 identical over 10 bases. The V gene end was trimmed by 7 bases and the J gene end by 1 base; junction bases not matched to a gene: 6. The CDR3 sequence is 14 residues long. CDR1 and CDR2 (germline): SQVTM, ANQGSEA. CDR3 residues: CSASTGGENTEAFF. DNA of the CDR3: TGCAGCGCGTCGACAGGGGGCGAGAACACTGAAGCTTTCTTT.

J is TRBJ1-1 and V is TRBV29-1; 9 bases map to TRBD1. With 5 bases clipped from V and 3 bases from J, the junction kept 7 bases outside the gene matches. CDR1 is SQVTM and CDR2 is ANQGSEA in the germline V gene. The CDR3 length is 14 residues. The CDR3, as DNA: TGCAGCGTTCGCCCGGACAGGGGCTACACTGAAGCTTTCTTT. This encodes CSVRPDRGYTEAFF.

The V and J genes are TRBV4-1 and TRBJ1-6, with a possible D match to TRBD1 (5 bases). This CDR3 spans 15 amino acids. V gave up 7 bases and J gave up 6 bases, with 16 bases separating them. Germline CDR1 is MGHRA and CDR2 is YSYEKL. CDR3 sequence reads: CASKPATASNSPLHF. The CDR3 bases are TGCGCCAGCAAGCCAGCGACAGCAAGTAATTCACCCCTCCACTTT.